The 3 T cell receptor beta chains in this list originate from one sample, sequenced in a study of blood T cell repertoires in COVID-19 (dated by TCRdb to 2019 to 2021). Libraries were prepared through the immunoSEQ multiplex PCR assay. The table was pulled from immuneACCESS by TCRdb, which kept in-frame rearrangements only. Such tables lose some clones; where checked, under half of the loss comes from unresolved V genes, and the rest has no known cause. This sample gives a few hundred thousand clones in total; about 87% of them show up just once. Of the sample, about 1.6% is held by the ten largest clones. Sequencing input: PBMCs or T cells enriched from blood (not recorded which). The receptors originated from a woman aged 45 to 65 who had recovered from COVID-19.

The chain recombines TRBV7-3 with TRBJ1-1, with D unclear. The CDR3 has 13 amino acids. Germline V lookup: CDR1 SGHTA, CDR2 FQGTGA. The V and J ends lost 9 bases and 1 base respectively, with 12 bases between them. The CDR3 is CASILGRNTEAFF. CDR3 nucleotide sequence: TGTGCCAGTATTTTGGGGAGGAACACTGAAGCTTTCTTT.

The chain combines TRBV28 with TRBJ2-7; 10 bases fit TRBD2. Germline CDR1 and CDR2: MDHEN and SYDVKM. CDR3 length equals 15 residues. Trimming took 7 bases from V and 3 from J; bases not matched to a gene: 9. The CDR3 reads CASTLSGTSDYEQYF. The CDR3 nucleotides are TGTGCCAGCACCCTATCCGGGACTAGCGACTACGAGCAGTACTTC. The entire variable domain, with the rest obtained from reference TRBV28 and TRBJ2-7, is as follows: DVKVTQSSRYLVKRTGEKVFLECVQDMDHENMFWYRQDPGLGLRLIYFSYDVKMKEKGDIPEGYSVSREKKERFSLILESASTNQTSMYLCASTLSGTSDYEQYFGPGTRLTVT.

The gene calls are TRBV19 and TRBJ1-5, with D hard to call. The V and J ends lost 8 bases and 7 bases respectively, with 15 bases between them. Germline V gene lookup returns CDR1 LNHDA and CDR2 SQIVND (reference sequence). CDR3 length equals 13 residues. CDR3 DNA sequence: TGTGCCAGTCTTCAGACGTCGGGGCAGCCCCAGCATTTT. Protein: CASLQTSGQPQHF.